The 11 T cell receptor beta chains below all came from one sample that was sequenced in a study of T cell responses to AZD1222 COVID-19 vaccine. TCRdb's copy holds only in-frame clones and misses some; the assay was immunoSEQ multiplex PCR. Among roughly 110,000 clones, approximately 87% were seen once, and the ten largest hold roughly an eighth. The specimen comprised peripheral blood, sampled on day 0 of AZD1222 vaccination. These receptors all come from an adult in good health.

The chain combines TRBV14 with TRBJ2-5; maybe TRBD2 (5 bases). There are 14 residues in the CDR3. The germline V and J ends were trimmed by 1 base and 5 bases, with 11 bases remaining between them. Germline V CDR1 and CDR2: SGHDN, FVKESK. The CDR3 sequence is CASSQGEWRETQYF. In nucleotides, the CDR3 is TGTGCCAGCAGCCAAGGGGAGTGGCGGGAGACCCAGTACTTC.

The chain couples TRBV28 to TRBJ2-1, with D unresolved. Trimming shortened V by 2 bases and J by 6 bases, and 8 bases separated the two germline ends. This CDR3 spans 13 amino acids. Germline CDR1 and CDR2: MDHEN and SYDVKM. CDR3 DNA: TGTGCCAGCAGTTTAGAAGCTCTCAATGAGCAGTTCTTC. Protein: CASSLEALNEQFF.

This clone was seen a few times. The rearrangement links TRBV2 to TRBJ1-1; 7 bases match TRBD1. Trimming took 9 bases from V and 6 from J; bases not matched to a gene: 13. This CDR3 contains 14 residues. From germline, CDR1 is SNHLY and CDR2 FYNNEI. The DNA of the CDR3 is TGTGCCAGTAGAATTCAGGGGGGTGACGCTGAAGCTTTCTTT. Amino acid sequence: CASRIQGGDAEAFF.

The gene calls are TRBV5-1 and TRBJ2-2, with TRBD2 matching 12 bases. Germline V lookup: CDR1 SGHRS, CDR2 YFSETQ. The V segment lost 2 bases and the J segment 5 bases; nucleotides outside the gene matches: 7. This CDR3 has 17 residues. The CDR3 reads CASSFGTSGYSTGELFF. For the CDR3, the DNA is TGCGCCAGCAGCTTCGGGACTAGCGGGTATAGTACCGGGGAGCTGTTTTTT.

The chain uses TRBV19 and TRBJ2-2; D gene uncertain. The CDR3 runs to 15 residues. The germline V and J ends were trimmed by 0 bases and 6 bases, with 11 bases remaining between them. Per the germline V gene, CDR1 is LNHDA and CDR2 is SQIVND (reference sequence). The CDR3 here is CASSIESSVPGELFF. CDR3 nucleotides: TGTGCCAGTAGTATAGAATCTTCGGTTCCCGGGGAGCTGTTTTTT.

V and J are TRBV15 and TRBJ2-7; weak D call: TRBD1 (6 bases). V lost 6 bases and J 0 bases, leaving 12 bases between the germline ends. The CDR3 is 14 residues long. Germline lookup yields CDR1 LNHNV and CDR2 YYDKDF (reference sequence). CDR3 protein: CATRARDNSYEQYF. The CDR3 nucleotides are TGTGCCACCAGGGCTCGGGACAACTCCTACGAGCAGTACTTC.

The CDR3 spells CASSEGQGLPGYTF. The CDR3, as DNA: TGTGCCAGTAGTGAGGGACAGGGGCTTCCAGGCTACACCTTC. V and J are TRBV19 and TRBJ1-2; 10 bases align to TRBD1. Per germline, CDR1 LNHDA and CDR2 SQIVND (reference sequence). The CDR3 extends over 14 amino acids. The V gene end was trimmed by 5 bases and the J gene end by 8 bases; junction bases not matched to a gene: 8. The whole variable domain, remainder taken from reference TRBV19 and TRBJ1-2, is DGGITQSPKYLFRKEGQNVTLSCEQNLNHDAMYWYRQDPGQGLRLIYYSQIVNDFQKGDIAEGYSVSREKKESFPLTVTSAQKNPTAFYLCASSEGQGLPGYTFGSGTRLTVV.

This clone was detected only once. The CDR3 here is CASSLVGGTTEAFF. Here the CDR3 DNA reads TGTGCCAGCAGCTTAGTGGGGGGCACCACTGAAGCTTTCTTT. This chain links TRBV7-8 with TRBJ1-1, with D maybe TRBD1 (6 bases). V was clipped by 1 base and J by 4 bases, with 10 bases between them. The CDR3 contains 14 residues. CDR1 is SGHVS, CDR2 FQNEAQ, per germline.

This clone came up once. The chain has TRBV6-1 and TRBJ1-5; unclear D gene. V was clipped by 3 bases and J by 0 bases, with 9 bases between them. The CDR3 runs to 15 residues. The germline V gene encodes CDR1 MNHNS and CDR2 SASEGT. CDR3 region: CASSDGQNSNQPQHF. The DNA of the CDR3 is TGTGCCAGCAGTGATGGGCAAAATAGCAATCAGCCCCAGCATTTT.

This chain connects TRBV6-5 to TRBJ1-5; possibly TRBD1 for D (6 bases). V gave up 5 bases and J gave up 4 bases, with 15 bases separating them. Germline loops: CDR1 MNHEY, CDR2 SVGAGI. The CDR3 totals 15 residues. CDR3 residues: CASSPTGNINQPQHF. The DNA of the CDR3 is TGTGCCAGCAGTCCTACAGGGAATATTAATCAGCCCCAGCATTTT.

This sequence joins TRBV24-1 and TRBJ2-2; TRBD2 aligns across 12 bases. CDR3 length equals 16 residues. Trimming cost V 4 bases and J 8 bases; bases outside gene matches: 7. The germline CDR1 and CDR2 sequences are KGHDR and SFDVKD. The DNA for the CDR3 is TGTGCCACCAGTGACCCGACTAGCGGGAGCGGAGGGGAGCTGTTTTTT. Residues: CATSDPTSGSGGELFF.